This entry lists 15 T cell receptor beta chains sequenced from one sample in a study of control samples from healthy donors and cancer patients. TCRdb's copy holds only in-frame clones and misses some; the assay was immunoSEQ multiplex PCR. There are around 200,000 clones in the sample; over 85% occur only once, and more than 1.2% lies in the top ten. Sequencing was carried out using blood. Receptors originate from a man between 18 and 29 years old in good health.

The chain couples TRBV30 to TRBJ2-2; 7 bases fit TRBD2. The CDR3 has 15 amino acids. With 4 bases clipped from V and 3 bases from J, the junction kept 8 bases outside the gene matches. The V gene's germline CDR1 is GTSNPN and CDR2 SVGIG (reference sequence). Here the CDR3 reads CAWKGLAEYTGELFF. CDR3 in DNA: TGTGCCTGGAAGGGTCTAGCGGAGTACACCGGGGAGCTGTTTTTT.

The CDR3 sequence: CAWRLPGSAEKLFF. CDR3 DNA sequence: TGTGCCTGGAGGTTGCCAGGGTCGGCGGAAAAACTGTTTTTT. The chain couples TRBV30 to TRBJ1-4; a weak D match, TRBD1 (5 bases). V lost 3 bases and J lost 8, with 16 bases in between. The length of the CDR3 is 14 residues. Germline V lookup: CDR1 GTSNPN, CDR2 SVGIG (reference sequence).

CDR3 region: CASSEVSGNTIYF. The DNA of the CDR3 is TGTGCCAGCAGTGAGGTCAGTGGAAACACCATATATTTT. This rearrangement joins TRBV2 to TRBJ1-3; D is ambiguous. With 3 bases removed from V and 3 bases from J, the gap between germline ends came to 6 bases. This CDR3 has 13 amino acids. Germline CDR1 is SNHLY and CDR2 is FYNNEI. The full variable domain, its missing parts supplied by reference TRBV2 and TRBJ1-3, is EPEVTQTPSHQVTQMGQEVILRCVPISNHLYFYWYRQILGQKVEFLVSFYNNEISEKSEIFDDQFSVERPDGSNFTLKIRSTKLEDSAMYFCASSEVSGNTIYFGEGSWLTVV.

V gene TRBV7-9 combines with J gene TRBJ1-2, with D perhaps matching TRBD1 (6 bases). Trimming took off 5 bases at V and 4 bases at J, with 11 bases between the two ends. This CDR3 region has 13 residues. Germline V CDR1 and CDR2: SEHNR, FQNEAQ (reference sequence). CDR3 loop: CASSADSLYGYTF. The CDR3 coding sequence is TGTGCCAGCAGCGCGGACAGCCTCTATGGCTACACCTTC.

CDR3 region: CASSGNRGTNEKLFF. CDR3 DNA sequence: TGTGCCAGCAGCGGAAACAGGGGAACTAATGAAAAACTGTTTTTT. The chain couples TRBV5-5 to TRBJ1-4; 7 bases are shared with TRBD1. Trimming took 4 bases from V and 1 from J; bases not matched to a gene: 4. CDR1 and CDR2 from the germline V gene are SGHKS and YYEKEE (reference sequence). CDR3 length: 15 residues.

In DNA form, the CDR3 reads TGTGCCAGTAGTGTTGACAGGAGGTACGAGCAGTACTTC. This encodes CASSVDRRYEQYF. The chain links TRBV19 to TRBJ2-7; TRBD1 is a possible D gene (6 bases). CDR1 and CDR2 from the germline V gene are LNHDA and SQIVND (reference sequence). Trimming removed 5 bases from V and 4 bases from J, with 12 bases in between. The CDR3 loop spans 13 amino acids.

The chain has TRBV2 and TRBJ2-7; D gene unclear. Germline V lookup: CDR1 SNHLY, CDR2 FYNNEI. This CDR3 has 11 residues. Trimming pared 6 bases from V and 3 bases from J, leaving 6 bases between. CDR3 loop: CASRADYEQYF. As DNA, the CDR3 is TGTGCCAGCAGGGCGGACTACGAGCAGTACTTC.

J is TRBJ2-3 and V is TRBV6-1, with TRBD1 identical over 9 bases. Germline V gene sequence: CDR1 MNHNS, CDR2 SASEGT. V lost 2 bases to trimming and J lost 3 bases; unmatched junction nucleotides: 9. This CDR3 contains 17 residues. DNA of the CDR3: TGTGCCAGCAGTGAATTCCCCCGGGACAGGGAAACAGATACGCAGTATTTT. It is translated as CASSEFPRDRETDTQYF.

This clone was recorded once. CDR3 protein: CASAWVRYNEQFF. The CDR3 bases are TGTGCCAGCGCCTGGGTAAGGTACAATGAGCAGTTCTTC. This chain links TRBV12-3 or TRBV12-4 with TRBJ2-1; D is undetermined. The CDR3 covers 13 residues. Deletions cut 8 bases from V and 4 bases from J, with 12 bases between.

This clone came up once. This chain uses TRBV7-6 with TRBJ1-4; D call uncertain. The V gene's germline CDR1 is SGHVS and CDR2 FNYEAQ. V lost 5 bases to trimming and J lost 0 bases, with 16 bases between them. CDR3 length equals 17 residues. CDR3 coding DNA: TGTGCCAGCAGCCCTCGGGGTAGCCAAACAACTAATGAAAAACTGTTTTTT. As protein: CASSPRGSQTTNEKLFF.

This clone has a single count. This chain connects TRBV5-6 to TRBJ2-3; 9 bases line up with TRBD2. J gave up 1 base and V 5 bases, and 8 bases lay outside the gene matches. The CDR3 covers 16 residues. In germline, CDR1 is SGHDT, CDR2 YYEEEE. The CDR3 nucleotides read TGTGCCAGCAGGATCATAGCGGGGGCCCGCACAGATACGCAGTATTTT. Protein: CASRIIAGARTDTQYF. Looking up the rest from reference TRBV5-6 and TRBJ2-3 gives the full variable domain: DAGVTQSPTHLIKTRGQQVTLRCSPKSGHDTVSWYQQALGQGPQFIFQYYEEEERQRGNFPDRFSGHQFPNYSSELNVNALLLGDSALYLCASRIIAGARTDTQYFGPGTRLTVL.

This clone was observed a handful of times. This rearrangement joins TRBV7-9 to TRBJ1-5; D gene uncertain. Germline V lookup: CDR1 SEHNR, CDR2 FQNEAQ (reference sequence). The CDR3 consists of 14 residues. The V end was cut by 1 base, the J end by 0 bases, with 4 bases between. CDR3 DNA sequence: TGTGCCAGCAGCTTAGAATTTAGCAATCAGCCCCAGCATTTT. This encodes CASSLEFSNQPQHF.

The chain couples TRBV4-1 to TRBJ2-3; possible D gene TRBD2, 5 bases. CDR3 length equals 13 residues. Looked up from germline, CDR1 is MGHRA and CDR2 is YSYEKL. Trimming stripped 3 bases from V and 6 bases from J, with 10 bases between. The CDR3: CASSQPAADTQYF. CDR3 sequence (DNA): TGCGCCAGCAGCCAGCCAGCGGCGGATACGCAGTATTTT.

The CDR3 DNA reads TGTGCCTGGAGTGTACAGAAGGGTGAAAAACTGTTTTTT. Residues: CAWSVQKGEKLFF. The J gene is TRBJ1-4, the V gene TRBV30; D unresolved. The CDR3 is 13 residues long. Germline CDR1 and CDR2: GTSNPN and SVGIG (reference sequence). The V and J ends lost 0 bases and 7 bases respectively, with 9 bases between them.

This rearrangement joins TRBV3-1 (or the pseudogene TRBV3-2) to TRBJ1-1; D possibly corresponds to TRBD1 (5 bases). V dropped 8 bases and J dropped 5 bases, with 9 bases sitting between them. CDR3 size: 11 residues. Germline V gene data show CDR1 as LGHDT and CDR2 as YNNKEL (reference sequence). CDR3 sequence reads: CASFQGTEAFF. The DNA for the CDR3 is TGTGCCAGCTTCCAGGGTACTGAAGCTTTCTTT.